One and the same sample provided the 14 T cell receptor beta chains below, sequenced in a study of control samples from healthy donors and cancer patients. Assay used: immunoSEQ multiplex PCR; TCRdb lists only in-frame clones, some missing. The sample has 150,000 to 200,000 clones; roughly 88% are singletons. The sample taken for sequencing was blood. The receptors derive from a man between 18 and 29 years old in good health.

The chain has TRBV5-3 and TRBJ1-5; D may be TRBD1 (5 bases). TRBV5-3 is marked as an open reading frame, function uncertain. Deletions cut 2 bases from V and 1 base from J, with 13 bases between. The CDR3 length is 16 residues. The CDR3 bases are TGTGCCAGAAGCTTTCCAGGGCGGGGGAGCAATCAGCCCCAGCATTTT. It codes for CARSFPGRGSNQPQHF.

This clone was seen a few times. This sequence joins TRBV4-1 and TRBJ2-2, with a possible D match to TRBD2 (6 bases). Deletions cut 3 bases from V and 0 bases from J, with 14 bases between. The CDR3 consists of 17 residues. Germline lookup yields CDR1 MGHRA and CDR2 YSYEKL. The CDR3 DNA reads TGCGCCAGCAGCCAGGGACCGGGACTCCCGAACACCGGGGAGCTGTTTTTT. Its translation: CASSQGPGLPNTGELFF.

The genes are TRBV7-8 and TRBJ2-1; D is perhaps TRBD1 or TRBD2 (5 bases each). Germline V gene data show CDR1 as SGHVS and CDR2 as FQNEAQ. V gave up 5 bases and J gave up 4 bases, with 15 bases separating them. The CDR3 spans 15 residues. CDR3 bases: TGTGCCAGCAGCCGCGATGACGAGGGGTACAATGAGCAGTTCTTC. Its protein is CASSRDDEGYNEQFF.

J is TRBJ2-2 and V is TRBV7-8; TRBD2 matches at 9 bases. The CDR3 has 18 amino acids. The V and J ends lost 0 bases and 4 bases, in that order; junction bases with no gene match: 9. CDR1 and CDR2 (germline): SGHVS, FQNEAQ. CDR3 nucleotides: TGTGCCAGCAGCTTAGCGGGCGGGGGGGCCGGCGGCACCGGGGAGCTGTTTTTT. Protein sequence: CASSLAGGGAGGTGELFF.

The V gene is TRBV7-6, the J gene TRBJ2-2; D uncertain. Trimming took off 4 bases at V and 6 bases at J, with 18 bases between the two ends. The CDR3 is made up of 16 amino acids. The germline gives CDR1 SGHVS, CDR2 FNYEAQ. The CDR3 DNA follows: TGTGCCAGCAGCTCGTTATCCGATGTACTCTCCGGGGAGCTGTTTTTT. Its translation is CASSSLSDVLSGELFF.

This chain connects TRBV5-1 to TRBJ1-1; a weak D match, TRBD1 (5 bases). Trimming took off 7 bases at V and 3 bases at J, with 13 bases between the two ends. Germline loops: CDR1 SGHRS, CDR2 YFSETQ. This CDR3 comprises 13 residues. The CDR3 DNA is TGCGCCAGCCGGGGGATCTTGGACACTGAAGCTTTCTTT. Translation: CASRGILDTEAFF.

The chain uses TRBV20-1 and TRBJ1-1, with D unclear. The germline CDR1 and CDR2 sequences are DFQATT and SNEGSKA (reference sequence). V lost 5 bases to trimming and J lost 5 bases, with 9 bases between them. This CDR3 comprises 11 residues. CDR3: CSAPWRTEAFF. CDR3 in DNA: TGCAGTGCTCCATGGAGGACTGAAGCTTTCTTT.

CDR3 protein: CAWTADGGTEAFF. The CDR3 bases are TGTGCCTGGACGGCCGATGGAGGGACTGAAGCTTTCTTT. The chain links TRBV30 to TRBJ1-1; D is undetermined. Germline assignment: CDR1 GTSNPN and CDR2 SVGIG (reference sequence). Trimming stripped 4 bases from V and 5 bases from J, with 14 bases between. The CDR3 spans 13 residues.

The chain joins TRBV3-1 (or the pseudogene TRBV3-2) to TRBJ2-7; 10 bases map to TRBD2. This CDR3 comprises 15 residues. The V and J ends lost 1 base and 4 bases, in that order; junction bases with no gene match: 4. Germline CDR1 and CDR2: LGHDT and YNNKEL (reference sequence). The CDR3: CASSQGISGGYEQYF. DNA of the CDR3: TGTGCCAGCAGCCAAGGCATTAGCGGGGGGTACGAGCAGTACTTC.

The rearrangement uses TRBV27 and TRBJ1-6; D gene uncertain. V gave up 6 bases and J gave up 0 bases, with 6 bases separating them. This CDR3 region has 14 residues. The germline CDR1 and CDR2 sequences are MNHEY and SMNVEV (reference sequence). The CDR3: CASRQSSYNSPLHF. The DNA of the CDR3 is TGTGCCAGCAGACAGAGCTCCTATAATTCACCCCTCCACTTT.

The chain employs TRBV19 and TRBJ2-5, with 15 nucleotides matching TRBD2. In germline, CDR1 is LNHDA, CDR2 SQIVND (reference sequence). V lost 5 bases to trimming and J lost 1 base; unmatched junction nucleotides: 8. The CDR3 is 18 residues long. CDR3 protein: CASSARTSGGAAQETQYF. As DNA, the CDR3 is TGTGCCAGTAGTGCACGGACTAGCGGGGGGGCTGCCCAAGAGACCCAGTACTTC.

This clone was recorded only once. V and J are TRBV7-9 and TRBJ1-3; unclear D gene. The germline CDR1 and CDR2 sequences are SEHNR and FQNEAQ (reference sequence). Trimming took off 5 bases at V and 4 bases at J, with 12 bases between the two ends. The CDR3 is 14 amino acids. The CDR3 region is CASSPRGGGNTIYF. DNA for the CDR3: TGTGCCAGCAGCCCTCGGGGAGGCGGAAACACCATATATTTT.

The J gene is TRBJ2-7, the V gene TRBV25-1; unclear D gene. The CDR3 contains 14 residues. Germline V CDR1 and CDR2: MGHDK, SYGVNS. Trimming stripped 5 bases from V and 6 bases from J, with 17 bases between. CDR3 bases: TGTGCCAGCAGTCCCCGTAGGCAGGCCCCCGAGCAGTACTTC. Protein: CASSPRRQAPEQYF.

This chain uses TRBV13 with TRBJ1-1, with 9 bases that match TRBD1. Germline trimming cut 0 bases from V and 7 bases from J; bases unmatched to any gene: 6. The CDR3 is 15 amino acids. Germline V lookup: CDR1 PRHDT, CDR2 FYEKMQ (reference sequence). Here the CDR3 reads CASSLGGTGTIEAFF. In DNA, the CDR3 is TGTGCCAGCAGCTTAGGGGGGACAGGGACTATTGAAGCTTTCTTT.